What follows is one T cell receptor beta chain and its context. Symptom resolution, clearance, or two negative PCRs marked the recovered donors of Cohort 3. The data derive from a study of blood T cell repertoires in COVID-19. The method was immunoSEQ multiplex PCR; TCRdb's version includes in-frame clones alone and lacks a portion of them. In the table there are approximately 250,000 clones, roughly 89% of which are singletons. Germline CDR1 reads SGHVS; CDR2 reads FQNEAQ. Trimming took off 3 bases at V and 10 bases at J, with 12 bases between the two ends. The CDR3 is 12 amino acids. This TCR was recovered from a woman aged 25 to 39 who had recovered from COVID-19. Source material: PBMCs or T cells enriched from blood (not recorded which). The chain uses TRBV7-8 and TRBJ1-1; a possible D gene is TRBD1 (6 bases). The CDR3 nucleotides are TGTGCCAGCAGCTTTGGACAGTCGGGAGCTTTCTTT. It is translated as CASSFGQSGAFF.